This is a list of T cell receptor beta chains from one sample in a study of OX40 agonist ivuxolimab in advanced cancers. Produced via immunoSEQ multiplex PCR; TCRdb's table is partial and in-frame only. The profile covers about 77,000 clones, with about 85% appearing a single time and roughly 0.71% taken by the ten largest. Sequenced here: CD4+ or CD8+ T cells sorted from blood, sampled in a trial of the OX40 agonist ivuxolimab. The receptors shown here come from an adult with an advanced solid tumor such as melanoma, head and neck, liver or kidney cancer. Both conserved end residues are part of each CDR3. The D gene is left open where the match is weak. Not every row has a clone size; where given, it reads once, few, many or a size class.

d_call j_call clone_size v_call cdr3_aa cdr3_nt
TRBD1 TRBJ2-1 NA TRBV6-5 CASSYAAGQGYNEQFF TGTGCCAGCAGTTATGCGGCGGGACAGGGGTACAATGAGCAGTTCTTC
NA TRBJ2-3 NA TRBV2 CASRPDLQHYTQYF TGTGCCAGCAGGCCCGACCTCCAGCATTATACGCAGTATTTT
NA TRBJ2-7 NA TRBV19 CASSSRDRLYEQYF TGTGCCAGTAGTTCCCGGGACCGATTATACGAGCAGTACTTC
TRBD1 TRBJ1-2 NA TRBV4-1 CASSHWRDRAWYGYTF TGCGCCAGCAGCCACTGGCGGGACAGGGCCTGGTATGGCTACACCTTC
TRBD1 TRBJ1-2 NA TRBV28 CASKPGGNYGYTF TGTGCCAGCAAACCAGGGGGTAACTATGGCTACACCTTC
NA TRBJ1-3 NA TRBV19 CASSNPIGRNSGNTIYF TGTGCCAGTAGTAACCCAATCGGACGGAACTCTGGAAACACCATATATTTT
NA TRBJ2-7 NA TRBV4-3 CASSQDIRTATYEQYF TGCGCCAGCAGCCAAGATATCCGGACAGCGACCTACGAGCAGTACTTC
NA TRBJ2-7 once TRBV7-9 CASSRDRSYEQYF TGTGCCAGCAGCCGGGACCGCTCCTACGAGCAGTACTTC
NA TRBJ2-7 NA TRBV12-5 CASGPTPTYEQYF TGTGCTAGTGGTCCGACACCCACCTACGAGCAGTACTTC
NA TRBJ2-2 NA TRBV19 CASRDDNTGELFF TGTGCCAGTCGGGACGATAACACCGGGGAGCTGTTTTTT
NA TRBJ2-7 once TRBV25-1 CASSEQATGGYEQYF TGTGCCAGCAGTGAACAGGCCACCGGGGGCTACGAGCAGTACTTC
NA TRBJ2-7 NA TRBV21-1 CASSMRTDSYEQYF TGTGCCAGCAGCATGCGGACCGACTCCTACGAGCAGTACTTC
TRBD1 TRBJ1-2 NA TRBV7-8 CASSLGQGYGYTF TGTGCCAGCAGCTTAGGACAGGGCTATGGCTACACCTTC
NA TRBJ2-3 NA TRBV5-1 CASSLDGGTSDTQYF TGCGCCAGCAGCTTGGACGGGGGTACTTCAGATACGCAGTATTTT
TRBD1 TRBJ2-7 NA TRBV30 CAWKKGQGYEQYF TGTGCCTGGAAAAAAGGACAGGGATACGAGCAGTACTTC
TRBD1 TRBJ2-3 once TRBV5-1 CATRDSSATDTQYF TGCGCCACCCGGGACAGCTCGGCCACAGATACGCAGTATTTT
TRBD2 TRBJ2-3 few TRBV4-1 CASSQDGSGGAVAADTQYF TGCGCCAGCAGCCAAGATGGAAGCGGGGGGGCGGTAGCGGCAGATACGCAGTATTTT
NA TRBJ2-7 NA TRBV20-1 CSASGGYEQYF TGCAGTGCTAGTGGGGGTTACGAGCAGTACTTC
NA TRBJ1-1 NA TRBV25-1 CASSDPRTETEAFF TGTGCCAGCAGTGACCCAAGGACAGAAACTGAAGCTTTCTTT
TRBD1 TRBJ2-6 NA TRBV9 CASSLGQGAGANVLTF TGTGCCAGCAGCTTAGGACAGGGAGCTGGGGCCAACGTCCTGACTTTC
TRBD2 TRBJ2-3 NA TRBV11-1 CASSYRGGTDTQYF TGTGCCAGCAGCTACCGGGGGGGCACAGATACGCAGTATTTT
NA TRBJ2-7 NA TRBV27 CASSPPGRRSYEQYF TGTGCCAGCAGTCCTCCAGGGCGGAGGTCCTACGAGCAGTACTTC
TRBD2 TRBJ2-5 NA TRBV19 CASSIVTGGPETQYF TGTGCCAGTAGTATAGTAACGGGGGGGCCGGAGACCCAGTACTTC
NA TRBJ2-7 NA TRBV18 CASSLAYQLDRYEQYF TGTGCCAGCTCACTCGCATATCAATTGGACAGATACGAGCAGTACTTC
TRBD1 TRBJ1-3 NA TRBV27 CASSFSHSGTGGNTIYF TGTGCCAGCAGTTTTTCTCACTCCGGGACAGGGGGAAACACCATATATTTT
NA TRBJ2-6 few TRBV2 CASTERGAGANVLTF TGTGCCAGCACCGAACGAGGGGCTGGGGCCAACGTCCTGACTTTC
TRBD1 TRBJ2-7 few TRBV25-1 CASSALQGAKGAYEQYF TGTGCCAGCAGTGCCTTACAGGGGGCTAAAGGGGCCTACGAGCAGTACTTC
NA TRBJ2-7 NA TRBV4-3 CASSQVAGPTAYEQYF TGCGCCAGCAGCCAGGTTGCAGGGCCAACGGCCTACGAGCAGTACTTC
TRBD1 TRBJ1-1 NA TRBV7-3 CASSPQGGKRTTEAFF TGTGCCAGCAGCCCCCAGGGGGGCAAGAGAACCACTGAAGCTTTCTTT
TRBD1 TRBJ1-4 NA TRBV10-3 CATSDRGYSNEKLFF TGTGCCACCTCGGACAGGGGCTATAGTAATGAAAAACTGTTTTTT
NA TRBJ1-3 few TRBV5-1 CASSLDRASGNTIYF TGCGCCAGCAGCTTGGACAGGGCGAGTGGAAACACCATATATTTT
NA TRBJ1-6 NA TRBV19 CASSINENSPLHF TGTGCCAGTAGTATCAATGAGAATTCACCCCTCCACTTT
NA TRBJ1-1 NA TRBV28 CASRPRILRGAVNTEAFF TGTGCCAGTCGCCCGCGTATTTTGAGAGGGGCTGTGAACACTGAAGCTTTCTTT
TRBD1 TRBJ2-5 once TRBV29-1 CSVEDHRGQETQYF TGCAGCGTTGAAGATCACAGGGGCCAAGAGACCCAGTACTTC
NA TRBJ1-5 few TRBV7-8 CASSGRTVNQPQHF TGTGCCAGCAGCGGACGGACTGTAAATCAGCCCCAGCATTTT
TRBD1 TRBJ2-2 NA TRBV11-2 CAVGEGQGNTGELFF TGTGCCGTAGGCGAGGGACAGGGGAACACCGGGGAGCTGTTTTTT
NA TRBJ1-1 NA TRBV7-3 CASSSGPLQEAFF TGTGCCAGCAGCTCAGGGCCACTCCAGGAAGCTTTCTTT
TRBD2 TRBJ2-7 NA TRBV18 CASSPPLSGAPYEQYF TGTGCCAGCTCACCACCGCTTAGCGGGGCCCCCTACGAGCAGTACTTC
NA TRBJ1-6 NA TRBV30 CAWSPLLSYNSPLHF TGTGCCTGGAGTCCGCTCCTCTCCTATAATTCACCCCTCCACTTT